This passage covers 12 T cell receptor beta chains from one sample sequenced in a study of T-cell memory formation after mild COVID-19. TCRdb processed the 5' RACE reads anew with MiXCR; each CDR3 protein has one entry. The sample carries under 110,000 distinct CDR3 sequences, about 15% recorded once. The sample consisted of PBMCs or a T cell subset sorted from them (not recorded which). The receptors come from an adult woman who had mild COVID-19 (a few samples of this study predate the infection). Cell type and time point are not known.

The chain employs TRBV5-1 and TRBJ2-1; TRBD2 matches 7 bases. Unmatched junction bases numbered 5, after V lost 5 bases and J lost 9 bases. This CDR3 is built from 12 residues. Germline V gives CDR1 SGHRS, CDR2 YFSETQ. The CDR3, as DNA: TGCGCCAGCAGACCGGGGAGGGGTGAGCAGTTCTTC. Protein product: CASRPGRGEQFF.

J is TRBJ2-2 and V is TRBV7-9; D gene ambiguous. V was trimmed by 6 bases and J by 0 bases, leaving 8 bases between them. The CDR3 spans 14 residues. Germline assignment: CDR1 SEHNR and CDR2 FQNEAQ (reference sequence). The CDR3 bases are TGTGCCAGCAGAGACAACGCGAACACCGGGGAGCTGTTTTTT. Protein: CASRDNANTGELFF.

The chain couples TRBV5-1 to TRBJ1-1; D ambiguous. Germline V gene sequence: CDR1 SGHRS, CDR2 YFSETQ. This CDR3 region has 13 residues. V dropped 6 bases and J dropped 1 base, with 10 bases sitting between them. This CDR3 reads CASTSGENTEAFF. CDR3 DNA: TGCGCCAGCACCTCCGGAGAGAACACTGAAGCTTTCTTT.

Comment on this clonotype: One end of the junction is discordant with germline, which a read error may explain. The chain couples TRBV4-1 to TRBJ1-5, with 10 bases identical to TRBD1. The CDR3 consists of 15 residues. In germline, CDR1 is MGHRA, CDR2 YSYEKL. The CDR3 region has the DNA TGCGCCAGCAGCCAAGGACAGGGGGCGAATCAGACCCAGCATTTT. This encodes CASSQGQGANQTQHF.

This clonotype was seen a few times. This sequence joins TRBV20-1 and TRBJ2-3; 8 positions agree with TRBD2. The CDR3 consists of 15 residues. Germline CDR1 is DFQATT and CDR2 is SNEGSKA (reference sequence). The ends lost 0 bases at V and 4 bases at J; junction bases unmatched: 6. The CDR3 is CSARDTLGLADTQYF. CDR3 in DNA: TGCAGTGCTAGAGATACCCTGGGACTAGCAGATACGCAGTATTTT.

This chain links TRBV7-8 with TRBJ2-1, with 8 positions matching TRBD1. Germline V gene data show CDR1 as SGHVS and CDR2 as FQNEAQ. This CDR3 region has 18 residues. J was trimmed by 5 bases and V by 1 base; bases with no gene match: 13. The CDR3, as DNA: TGTGCCAGCAGCTTAGTCGGACAGGGTCTTAGGGGACACAATGAGCAGTTCTTC. Translation: CASSLVGQGLRGHNEQFF.

The J gene is TRBJ2-3, the V gene TRBV15; 11 nucleotides align to TRBD2. Losses at the gene ends were 11 bases for V and 2 bases for J; bases not matched to a gene: 3. The CDR3 consists of 13 residues. Germline V gene data show CDR1 as LNHNV and CDR2 as YYDKDF (reference sequence). DNA for the CDR3: TGTGCCTTTAGCGGGAGGGACACAGATACGCAGTATTTT. Amino acids: CAFSGRDTDTQYF.

V and J are TRBV27 and TRBJ2-3; possibly TRBD2 for D (6 bases). The CDR3 extends over 15 amino acids. V shed 2 bases and J shed 1 base, with 10 bases lying between them. Looked up from germline, CDR1 is MNHEY and CDR2 is SMNVEV (reference sequence). The CDR3 spells CASSLDPGGTDTQYF. CDR3 nucleotide sequence: TGTGCCAGCAGTTTAGACCCGGGGGGCACAGATACGCAGTATTTT.

This clonotype was seen a handful of times. The chain recombines TRBV19 with TRBJ1-1; unclear D gene. Germline V gene sequence: CDR1 LNHDA, CDR2 SQIVND (reference sequence). The V and J ends lost 1 base and 3 bases respectively, with 9 bases between them. The CDR3 totals 14 residues. CDR3 DNA sequence: TGTGCCAGTAGTATAGTCTACGCGCACACTGAAGCTTTCTTT. Translation: CASSIVYAHTEAFF.

CDR3 amino acids: CATSREAGENEKLFF. For the CDR3, the DNA is TGTGCCACCAGCAGAGAGGCAGGGGAGAATGAAAAACTGTTTTTT. This rearrangement joins TRBV15 to TRBJ1-4, with D perhaps TRBD1 (6 bases). Looked up from germline, CDR1 is LNHNV and CDR2 is YYDKDF (reference sequence). CDR3 length equals 15 residues. V was trimmed by 0 bases and J by 5 bases, leaving 10 bases between them.

This clonotype was observed many times. This chain links TRBV29-1 with TRBJ2-7; D could derive from TRBD1 or TRBD2 (5 bases each). V gave up 4 bases and J gave up 4 bases, with 17 bases separating them. The CDR3 length is 14 residues. Germline CDR1 and CDR2: SQVTM and ANQGSEA. CDR3 in DNA: TGCAGCGTTGCCTATGGGGGTTATCGGTACGAGCAGTACTTC. Translating it yields CSVAYGGYRYEQYF.

In this sample, this clonotype turned up a few times. One end of the junction does not line up with germline, which may come from a read error. This rearrangement joins TRBV20-1 to TRBJ2-7, with TRBD1 matching 9 bases. Germline-derived CDR1 and CDR2 are DFQATT and SNEGSKA (reference sequence). The CDR3 totals 14 residues. The CDR3 here is CSARVQGASYEQYF. Here the CDR3 DNA reads TGCAGTGCCAGAGTACAGGGGGCTTCCTACGAGCAGTACTTC.